Listed here are 27 T cell receptor beta chains from one sample, sequenced in a study of Graves' ophthalmopathy and Graves' hyperthyroidism. RNA transcripts were the template, and TCR beta CDR3 regions were amplified from them. Second-round multiplex PCR followed a first-round RT-PCR using HTBI primers. One entry per CDR3 protein, called by TCRdb with MiXCR from the multiplex PCR reads. The sample contains 1 million to 1.3 million distinct CDR3 sequences, 36% of which appear only once. The sequencing sample was made of peripheral blood or thyroid tissue (not recorded which). These receptors were collected from an adult man with Graves' hyperthyroidism.

The V gene is TRBV7-8, the J gene TRBJ2-7, with D tentatively TRBD1 (6 bases). The CDR3 has 13 residues. Germline-derived CDR1 and CDR2 are SGHVS and FQNEAQ. V dropped 8 bases and J dropped 3 bases, with 14 bases sitting between them. In DNA, the CDR3 is TGTGCCAGCGGCCAGGGGCTCAACTACGAGCAGTACTTC. This translates into CASGQGLNYEQYF.

The chain couples TRBV29-1 to TRBJ2-7; D may be TRBD2 (5 bases). There are 13 residues in the CDR3. CDR1 is SQVTM, CDR2 ANQGSEA, per germline. V was pared by 7 bases and J by 3 bases, with 16 bases between. CDR3 protein: CSALGGELYEQYF. Written as DNA, the CDR3 is TGCAGCGCTCTTGGAGGCGAGCTCTACGAGCAGTACTTC.

This chain connects TRBV29-1 to TRBJ2-7, with 10 bases lining up with TRBD1. Judging by the DNA end, TRBJ2-5 fits better; the J call may be wrong. Looked up from germline, CDR1 is SQVTM and CDR2 is ANQGSEA. There are 13 residues in the CDR3. CDR3 amino acids: CSAGQGIQETQYF. For the CDR3, the DNA is TGCAGCGCGGGACAGGGGATCCAAGAGACCCAGTACTTC.

This chain uses TRBV10-3 with TRBJ2-7; D is undetermined. Trimming cost V 5 bases and J 3 bases, with 8 bases left between them. The germline V gene encodes CDR1 ENHRY and CDR2 SYGVKD. The CDR3 is made up of 12 amino acids. DNA for the CDR3: TGTGCCATCAGTTACACTATCTACGAGCAGTACTTC. Protein sequence: CAISYTIYEQYF.

This chain uses TRBV5-4 with TRBJ1-1; TRBD2 is a possible D gene (6 bases). The J call is doubtful: the DNA matches TRBJ2-1 better. This CDR3 has 14 amino acids. Germline values: CDR1 SGHNT, CDR2 YYREEE (reference sequence). The chain's CDR3 is CASSLRLGNNEQFF. The CDR3, as DNA: TGTGCCAGCAGCCTCCGACTAGGGAACAATGAGCAGTTCTTC.

This sequence joins TRBV7-2 and TRBJ2-1, with 16 bases identical to TRBD2. From germline, CDR1 is SGHTA and CDR2 FQGNSA. CDR3 size: 19 residues. V was clipped by 3 bases and J by 8 bases; unmatched bases: 13. The CDR3 is CASSFQGLAGGLHYYEQFF. In DNA, the CDR3 is TGTGCCAGCAGCTTCCAGGGACTAGCGGGGGGGCTTCACTATTATGAGCAGTTCTTC. The full variable domain, with the rest looked up from reference TRBV7-2 and TRBJ2-1, is GAGVSQSPSNKVTEKGKDVELRCDPISGHTALYWYRQSLGQGLEFLIYFQGNSAPDKSGLPSDRFSAERTGGSVSTLTIQRTQQEDSAVYLCASSFQGLAGGLHYYEQFFGPGTRLTVL.

This clonotype appeared many times. This rearrangement joins TRBV7-2 to TRBJ1-2, with D possibly matching TRBD1 (6 bases). Trimming cost V 5 bases and J 8 bases, with 15 bases left between them. The CDR3 loop spans 13 amino acids. Germline loops: CDR1 SGHTA, CDR2 FQGNSA. CDR3 DNA sequence: TGTGCCAGCAGCGCAACAGGGAGTGAAGGCTACACCTTC. Residues: CASSATGSEGYTF.

The table lists this clonotype with many counts. J is TRBJ2-7 and V is TRBV7-7; TRBD1 might be the D (6 bases). Trimming removed 2 bases at V and 4 bases at J, with 15 bases between. The CDR3 runs 15 residues. Germline V CDR1 and CDR2: SSHAT, FNYEAQ (reference sequence). The CDR3 here is CASSLQGQETYEQYF. The CDR3 DNA reads as TGTGCCAGCAGCTTACAGGGGCAGGAAACTTACGAGCAGTACTTC.

In its sample, this clonotype was seen many times. The chain carries TRBV11-2 and TRBJ2-2, with TRBD1 matching 10 bases. The CDR3 loop spans 15 amino acids. The V segment lost 5 bases and the J segment 5 bases; nucleotides outside the gene matches: 5. Germline CDR1 and CDR2: SGHAT and FQNNGV. CDR3 protein: CASSPRTGGTGELFF. CDR3 DNA: TGTGCCAGCAGCCCGAGGACAGGGGGTACCGGGGAGCTGTTTTTT.

In this sample, this clonotype turned up a few times. The rearrangement uses TRBV7-9 and TRBJ1-4; the match to TRBD1 covers 7 bases. CDR3 length: 14 residues. From germline, CDR1 is SEHNR and CDR2 FQNEAQ (reference sequence). V shed 4 bases and J 8 bases; nucleotides not matched to a gene: 7. DNA of the CDR3: TGTGCCAGCAGCTACGAAGGACAGGCGGAAAAACTGTTTTTT. This translates into CASSYEGQAEKLFF. The variable domain in full, with the rest retrieved from reference TRBV7-9 and TRBJ1-4, is DTGVSQNPRHKITKRGQNVTFRCDPISEHNRLYWYRQTLGQGPEFLTYFQNEAQLEKSRLLSDRFSAERPKGSFSTLEIQRTEQGDSAMYLCASSYEGQAEKLFFGSGTQLSVL.

The rearrangement links TRBV25-1 to TRBJ1-1, with 9 bases identical to TRBD1. The trim removed 2 bases at V and 1 base at J, leaving 5 bases unmatched. Germline V CDR1 and CDR2: MGHDK, SYGVNS. CDR3 size: 16 residues. The CDR3 coding sequence is TGTGCCAGCAGTGAAGGTGGGACAGGGACGAACACTGAAGCTTTCTTT. Protein product: CASSEGGTGTNTEAFF.

The chain links TRBV7-2 to TRBJ2-5; the match to TRBD2 covers 7 bases. Germline V gives CDR1 SGHTA, CDR2 FQGNSA. The trim removed 1 base at V and 5 bases at J, leaving 7 bases unmatched. This CDR3 has 15 amino acids. CDR3 bases: TGTGCCAGCAGCTTAGGGACTAGACGAAGGGAGACCCAGTACTTC. Encoded protein: CASSLGTRRRETQYF.

The rearrangement links TRBV29-1 to TRBJ1-1; possibly TRBD1 for D (6 bases). Trimming cost V 8 bases and J 0 bases, with 13 bases left between them. CDR3 length: 13 residues. Germline CDR1 SQVTM, CDR2 ANQGSEA. The CDR3 sequence: CSLQGALNTEAFF. CDR3 nucleotides: TGCAGCTTACAGGGTGCTCTGAACACTGAAGCTTTCTTT.

There are many counts of this clonotype. This chain connects TRBV2 to TRBJ2-6, with TRBD1 matching 8 bases. CDR1 SNHLY and CDR2 FYNNEI come from the germline V gene. This CDR3 region has 15 residues. After removal of 6 bases from V and 7 bases from J, the junction contained 8 bases not matched to a gene. Here the CDR3 DNA reads TGTGCCAGCAGAGTACAGGGGGGAGGCGCCAACGTCCTGACTTTC. It specifies CASRVQGGGANVLTF.

This clonotype came up once. The chain carries TRBV11-2 and TRBJ2-7, with TRBD1 matching over 7 bases. The CDR3 has 14 amino acids. V gave up 6 bases and J gave up 4 bases; unmatched junction bases: 9. From germline, CDR1 is SGHAT and CDR2 FQNNGV. This CDR3 reads CASRSTGARYEQYF. In DNA form, the CDR3 reads TGTGCCAGCAGGTCTACAGGGGCTAGATACGAGCAGTACTTC.

The V call is TRBV10-3, the J call TRBJ2-2; D uncertain. Between the trimmed V and J ends, which lost 0 bases and 10 bases, there was a span of 3 bases. The CDR3 sequence is 11 residues long. CDR1 is ENHRY, CDR2 SYGVKD, per germline. CDR3 DNA sequence: TGTGCCATCAGTGAGTCGACGGAGCTGTTTTTT. Translating it yields CAISESTELFF.

There are many counts of this clonotype. This chain uses TRBV19 with TRBJ2-7; possibly TRBD1 for D (6 bases). Trimming cost V 5 bases and J 6 bases, with 14 bases left between them. Germline V gives CDR1 LNHDA, CDR2 SQIVND (reference sequence). There are 13 residues in the CDR3. CDR3 DNA sequence: TGTGCCAGTAGTGCCTCAGGGGATGGCGAGCAGTACTTC. Translating it yields CASSASGDGEQYF.

This clonotype occurred many times. The chain links TRBV6-5 to TRBJ2-5; tentatively, D is TRBD2 (6 bases). The CDR3 extends over 16 amino acids. V was cut by 1 base and J by 1 base, with 13 bases left in between. Germline CDR1 and CDR2: MNHEY and SVGAGI. CDR3 residues: CASSYYGGATQETQYF. Written as DNA, the CDR3 is TGTGCCAGCAGTTACTACGGGGGAGCTACCCAAGAGACCCAGTACTTC.

Comment on this clonotype: A much more abundant neighbour one base away suggests this may be a read error. V is TRBV20-1 and J is TRBJ2-7; the D is unclear. From germline, CDR1 is DFQATT and CDR2 SNEGSKA (reference sequence). The ends were cut back, 3 bases at V and 3 bases at J, with 15 bases in the middle. The CDR3 covers 14 residues. CDR3 region: CSASDWGLGYEQYF. As DNA, the CDR3 is TGCAGTGCTAGTGATTGGGGATTGGGCTACGAGCAGTACTTC.

The table lists this clonotype with a count of one. The V and J genes are TRBV10-3 and TRBJ1-2, with TRBD1 matching 7 bases. This CDR3 has 14 residues. V lost 2 bases, J lost 5 bases, and 5 bases stayed unmatched. Germline V gene sequence: CDR1 ENHRY, CDR2 SYGVKD. The CDR3 DNA reads as TGTGCCATCAGTGAGGGACAGGTCCCGTATGGCTACACCTTC. Translated, it gives CAISEGQVPYGYTF.

In its sample, this clonotype was seen a few times. V is TRBV12-3 or TRBV12-4 and J is TRBJ2-5, with a possible D match to TRBD2 (6 bases). The CDR3 loop spans 15 amino acids. V was pared by 4 bases and J by 1 base, with 13 bases between. CDR3: CASSYLGTLQETQYF. The CDR3 DNA follows: TGTGCCAGCAGTTACCTCGGGACTCTCCAAGAGACCCAGTACTTC.

V gene TRBV7-2 combines with J gene TRBJ2-5, with D possibly called TRBD1 or TRBD2 (5 bases each). V dropped 3 bases and J dropped 5 bases, with 25 bases sitting between them. The CDR3 consists of 18 residues. Germline V CDR1 and CDR2: SGHTA, FQGNSA. The CDR3 spells CASSFSPLGLASGETQYF. CDR3 DNA: TGTGCCAGCAGCTTTTCCCCCCTGGGGCTAGCTTCAGGGGAGACCCAGTACTTC.

This clonotype was observed many times. The genes are TRBV7-2 and TRBJ1-5, with 7 bases identical to TRBD1. Trimming removed 4 bases from V and 2 bases from J; junction bases left unmatched: 5. The CDR3 length is 15 residues. Germline V gives CDR1 SGHTA, CDR2 FQGNSA. CDR3 amino acids: CASSSQGGGNQPQHF. CDR3 nucleotide sequence: TGTGCCAGCAGCTCCCAGGGGGGGGGCAATCAGCCCCAGCATTTT.

The gene calls are TRBV4-3 and TRBJ2-7; no clear D. The V gene lost 0 bases and the J gene lost 1 base, with 10 bases spanning the gap. The germline CDR1 and CDR2 sequences are LGHNA and YSLEER. The CDR3 covers 15 residues. The DNA of the CDR3 is TGCGCCAGCAGCCAAGACCGAGCCGATTCCTACGAGCAGTACTTC. It translates to CASSQDRADSYEQYF.

With respect to this clonotype: Since a much larger clone is just one base distant, this may be a read error. This rearrangement joins TRBV7-2 to TRBJ1-4; the D is unclear. CDR1 is SGHTA, CDR2 FQGNSA, per germline. This CDR3 contains 15 residues. Written as DNA, the CDR3 is TGTGCCAGCAACTTAGCTGTCAGCCCTAATGAAAAACTGTTTTTT. It yields the protein CASNLAVSPNEKLFF.

The chain employs TRBV25-1 and TRBJ1-4; 10 bases are a match to TRBD1. Germline V CDR1 and CDR2: MGHDK, SYGVNS. With V trimmed by 6 bases and J by 0 bases, 16 bases remained unmatched. CDR3 length: 20 amino acids. The CDR3 nucleotides read TGTGCCAGCAGCGACGTTGCGGGGGACAGGGGCCATGCAACTAATGAAAAACTGTTTTTT. This gives the protein CASSDVAGDRGHATNEKLFF.

This clonotype showed up just once. The V call is TRBV29-1, the J call TRBJ2-2; D is perhaps TRBD2 (6 bases). With 4 bases removed from V and 7 bases from J, the gap between germline ends came to 10 bases. Germline loops: CDR1 SQVTM, CDR2 ANQGSEA. The CDR3 runs 12 residues. The CDR3 sequence is CSVGGGRGELFF. CDR3 in DNA: TGCAGCGTTGGCGGAGGGCGCGGGGAGCTGTTTTTT.